This T cell receptor (beta chain) was captured by sequencing in a study of cytomegalovirus exposure and HLA in healthy donors. Looking at the study overall: Some 180 million T cells yielded approximately 110 million unique TCR beta sequences in earlier analysis.

Points from the study as a whole: In vitro checks showed that a few CMV-associated chains really do target CMV antigens. It has been reported that TCR beta sequences accurately predicted the HLA-A and HLA-B alleles of most subjects. Certain indistinguishable V segments, among them TRBV6-2 and TRBV6-3, were excluded.

The germline CDR1 and CDR2 sequences are MDHEN and SYDVKM. This CDR3 has 14 residues. V shed 6 bases and J shed 0 bases, with 9 bases lying between them. Details on this clone: What it recognizes is unknown. This CDR3 is also generated by other DNA sequences in the sample.

Both 60 Vbeta primers and 13 Jbeta primers went into the PCR. Clones were read by immunoSEQ multiplex PCR, and TCRdb kept only the in-frame ones, dropping some. The data contain 150,000 to 200,000 clones, approximately 81% of them singletons. The sequence was collected from a woman younger than 45 in good health and CMV-seronegative. This chain joins TRBV28 and TRBJ1-5, with D perhaps matching TRBD1 (5 bases). The sample was PBMCs. CDR3 loop: CASSRQYSNQPQHF. The CDR3 DNA reads as TGTGCCAGCAGCAGACAGTATAGCAATCAGCCCCAGCATTTT.